A single sample gave rise to the 24 T cell receptor beta chains below, sequenced in a study of cytomegalovirus exposure and HLA in healthy donors. Primers included in the PCR were 60 Vbeta and 13 Jbeta primers. The assay was immunoSEQ multiplex PCR, and TCRdb's table has in-frame clones only and misses some. The sample consists of around 130,000 clones, roughly 70% of them appearing once. Material for sequencing was PBMCs. The receptors were gathered from a man aged 30 to 45 in good health and CMV-seronegative.

The V gene is TRBV5-1, the J gene TRBJ1-3, with D hard to call. Deletions cut 1 base from V and 0 bases from J, with 8 bases between. This CDR3 has 15 residues. Germline V gene sequence: CDR1 SGHRS, CDR2 YFSETQ. DNA for the CDR3: TGCGCCAGCAGCTTGTACGGGAGCTCTGGAAACACCATATATTTT. Its protein product is CASSLYGSSGNTIYF.

The chain has TRBV25-1 and TRBJ1-2; TRBD1 agrees at 10 bases. The CDR3 contains 14 residues. V shed 6 bases and J 3 bases; nucleotides not matched to a gene: 4. The germline gives CDR1 MGHDK, CDR2 SYGVNS. CDR3 sequence reads: CASRETGGDYGYTF. In DNA form, the CDR3 reads TGTGCCAGCAGGGAGACAGGGGGCGACTATGGCTACACCTTC.

As regards this clone: The junction departs from germline at one end; a sequencing error may be responsible. V is TRBV7-7 and J is TRBJ2-2; no clear D gene. CDR3 length: 15 amino acids. The germline gives CDR1 SSHAT, CDR2 FNYEAQ (reference sequence). The DNA of the CDR3 is TGTGCTAGCAGCTTAGCTGGGCTTTTCACCGGGGAGCTGTTTTTT. Protein sequence: CASSLAGLFTGELFF. The variable domain in full, with the rest retrieved from reference TRBV7-7 and TRBJ2-2, is GAGVSQSPRYKVTKRGQDVTLRCDPISSHATLYWYQQALGQGPEFLTYFNYEAQPDKSGLPSDRFSAERPEGSISTLTIQRTEQRDSAMYRCASSLAGLFTGELFFGEGSRLTVL.

J is TRBJ2-2 and V is TRBV7-3; D gene unclear. The CDR3 covers 12 residues. Trimming took 5 bases from V and 8 from J, leaving 9 bases between them. Germline V gene sequence: CDR1 SGHTA, CDR2 FQGTGA. CDR3: CASSPGPGELFF. The CDR3 nucleotides are TGTGCCAGCAGCCCCGGTCCTGGGGAGCTGTTTTTT.

This clone was found a few times. V is TRBV6-6 and J is TRBJ2-5, with 8 bases identical to TRBD1. Losses at the gene ends were 2 bases for V and 3 bases for J; bases not matched to a gene: 5. The germline V gene encodes CDR1 MNHNY and CDR2 SVGAGI (reference sequence). The CDR3 is 15 residues long. The CDR3 loop reads CASSYAGQAKETQYF. In DNA form, the CDR3 reads TGTGCCAGCAGTTACGCGGGACAGGCAAAAGAGACCCAGTACTTC.

The rearrangement joins TRBV28 to TRBJ1-1; D may be TRBD1 (5 bases). The CDR3 contains 14 residues. V was shortened by 3 bases and J by 9 bases, with 17 bases between the two germline ends. CDR1 is MDHEN and CDR2 is SYDVKM in the germline V gene. The CDR3 sequence: CASSFISGLPQAFF. CDR3 coding DNA: TGTGCCAGCAGTTTTATATCAGGGTTACCCCAAGCTTTCTTT.

The J gene is TRBJ1-4, the V gene TRBV27; TRBD1 is a possible D gene (5 bases). Germline V gene lookup returns CDR1 MNHEY and CDR2 SMNVEV (reference sequence). The CDR3 is made up of 15 amino acids. V shed 2 bases and J shed 7 bases, with 14 bases lying between them. The CDR3 is CASSLGPGLGEKLFF. CDR3 nucleotides: TGTGCCAGCAGTTTAGGGCCAGGGTTGGGTGAAAAACTGTTTTTT.

This chain links TRBV6-5 with TRBJ1-4; 9 nucleotides align to TRBD1. Germline V CDR1 and CDR2: MNHEY, SVGAGI. The length of the CDR3 is 14 residues. The V segment lost 6 bases and the J segment 6 bases; nucleotides outside the gene matches: 5. DNA of the CDR3: TGTGCCAGCAGGCCGACAGGGGGGTATGAAAAACTGTTTTTT. It encodes CASRPTGGYEKLFF.

The chain links TRBV7-2 to TRBJ2-3, with D hard to call. The CDR3 is 16 amino acids. Between the trimmed V and J ends, which lost 0 bases and 3 bases, there was a span of 13 bases. Looked up from germline, CDR1 is SGHTA and CDR2 is FQGNSA. Written as DNA, the CDR3 is TGTGCCAGCAGCTTAGCGACATCCCTCCCGACAGATACGCAGTATTTT. This gives the protein CASSLATSLPTDTQYF. Drawing the rest from reference TRBV7-2 and TRBJ2-3, the complete variable domain is GAGVSQSPSNKVTEKGKDVELRCDPISGHTALYWYRQSLGQGLEFLIYFQGNSAPDKSGLPSDRFSAERTGGSVSTLTIQRTQQEDSAVYLCASSLATSLPTDTQYFGPGTRLTVL.

V and J are TRBV27 and TRBJ2-1; TRBD2 agrees at 9 bases. Germline V gene sequence: CDR1 MNHEY, CDR2 SMNVEV (reference sequence). This CDR3 has 15 amino acids. The V gene end was trimmed by 9 bases and the J gene end by 0 bases; junction bases not matched to a gene: 6. The CDR3 sequence: CASRSGGSSYNEQFF. The CDR3, as DNA: TGTGCCAGTAGGAGCGGGGGGTCCTCCTACAATGAGCAGTTCTTC.

The chain links TRBV4-2 to TRBJ1-4; 9 bases match TRBD1. The germline V gene encodes CDR1 LGHNA and CDR2 YNFKEQ. With 3 bases clipped from V and 5 bases from J, the junction kept 4 bases outside the gene matches. The CDR3 totals 15 residues. The CDR3 here is CASSQAGTGNEKLFF. CDR3 coding DNA: TGTGCCAGCAGCCAGGCCGGGACAGGGAATGAAAAACTGTTTTTT.

The J gene is TRBJ1-3, the V gene TRBV9, with unresolved D. This CDR3 region has 16 residues. Germline V gene lookup returns CDR1 SGDLS and CDR2 YYNGEE. V was cut by 3 bases and J by 4 bases, with 17 bases left in between. In nucleotides, the CDR3 is TGTGCCAGCAGCGCCGACGCCCTTCGGGGAGGAAACACCATATATTTT. It is translated as CASSADALRGGNTIYF.

The rearrangement joins TRBV6-5 to TRBJ2-2, with no clear D. V dropped 3 bases and J dropped 4 bases, with 9 bases sitting between them. The V gene's germline CDR1 is MNHEY and CDR2 SVGAGI. The CDR3 sequence is 14 residues long. CDR3 protein: CASSYGDFTGELFF. The CDR3 region has the DNA TGTGCCAGCAGTTATGGCGACTTCACCGGGGAGCTGTTTTTT.

This chain links TRBV7-9 with TRBJ2-7, with 9 nucleotides matching TRBD1. The V gene's germline CDR1 is SEHNR and CDR2 FQNEAQ (reference sequence). V lost 4 bases and J lost 0; bases outside the gene matches: 13. This CDR3 spans 18 amino acids. CDR3 DNA: TGTGCCAGCAGCTCCCCTTGGACCGGGACAGGGTCCTCCTACGAGCAGTACTTC. Translated, it gives CASSSPWTGTGSSYEQYF.

This clone is a singleton in its sample. The chain links TRBV5-1 to TRBJ2-1; 13 positions match TRBD2. The CDR3 runs to 16 residues. V was pared by 3 bases and J by 9 bases, with 9 bases of the junction left unmatched. Germline assignment: CDR1 SGHRS and CDR2 YFSETQ. The CDR3 DNA follows: TGCGCCAGCAGCTCCGGGACTAGCGGGGCCCGCGGTGAGCAGTTCTTC. Amino acid sequence: CASSSGTSGARGEQFF.

This chain joins TRBV6-1 and TRBJ1-2; 9 nucleotides agree with TRBD1. The CDR3 sequence is 16 residues long. V lost 3 bases, J lost 4 bases, and 9 bases stayed unmatched. The V gene's germline CDR1 is MNHNS and CDR2 SASEGT. The CDR3 loop is CASSDPKQGAVYGYTF. The CDR3 DNA reads TGTGCCAGCAGTGACCCCAAACAGGGGGCGGTCTATGGCTACACCTTC.

The rearrangement joins TRBV4-2 to TRBJ2-2; D remains unclear. Germline V gene lookup returns CDR1 LGHNA and CDR2 YNFKEQ. V was clipped by 1 base and J by 7 bases, with 13 bases between them. There are 15 residues in the CDR3. The CDR3 nucleotides are TGTGCCAGCAGCCAAGTTGTCGCAGCTAGCGGGGAGCTGTTTTTT. Its protein is CASSQVVAASGELFF.

The genes are TRBV27 and TRBJ1-1; 7 bases match TRBD1. The CDR3 extends over 16 amino acids. Germline loops: CDR1 MNHEY, CDR2 SMNVEV (reference sequence). After removal of 5 bases from V and 0 bases from J, the junction contained 9 bases not matched to a gene. CDR3 nucleotides: TGTGCCAGCAGTCGTGCCGGGACAGCATTGAACACTGAAGCTTTCTTT. It translates to CASSRAGTALNTEAFF.

This rearrangement joins TRBV19 to TRBJ1-2; the match to TRBD1 covers 9 bases. CDR1 LNHDA and CDR2 SQIVND come from the germline V gene (reference sequence). The CDR3 extends over 19 amino acids. Germline trimming cut 6 bases from V and 0 bases from J; bases unmatched to any gene: 17. CDR3 protein: CASSLFWTGEIGTNYGYTF. Written as DNA, the CDR3 is TGTGCCAGTAGCCTTTTCTGGACAGGGGAAATAGGGACTAACTATGGCTACACCTTC.

This clone occurred once. The rearrangement links TRBV29-1 to TRBJ2-3, with D possibly TRBD2 on 5 matching bases. The CDR3 spans 11 residues. Per germline, CDR1 SQVTM and CDR2 ANQGSEA. V was pared by 7 bases and J by 10 bases, with 15 bases between. The CDR3 spells CSAYFGLPQYF. The CDR3 nucleotides are TGCAGCGCTTATTTCGGACTCCCGCAGTATTTT.

The J gene is TRBJ2-7, the V gene TRBV14, with 7 bases lining up with TRBD2. The CDR3 contains 16 residues. Germline CDR1 reads SGHDN; CDR2 reads FVKESK. V lost 4 bases and J lost 1; bases outside the gene matches: 10. The CDR3 coding sequence is TGTGCCAGCAGCCCCCGGGGCGGGAGTTGGTCCTACGAGCAGTACTTC. Protein sequence: CASSPRGGSWSYEQYF. Full variable domain (rest looked up from reference TRBV14 and TRBJ2-7): EAGVTQFPSHSVIEKGQTVTLRCDPISGHDNLYWYRRVMGKEIKFLLHFVKESKQDESGMPNNRFLAERTGGTYSTLKVQPAELEDSGVYFCASSPRGGSWSYEQYFGPGTRLTVT.

The chain links TRBV7-6 to TRBJ2-7; D gene ambiguous. The CDR3 totals 13 residues. CDR1 and CDR2 (germline): SGHVS, FNYEAQ. The V end was cut by 2 bases, the J end by 3 bases, with 8 bases between. Here the CDR3 reads CASSLNELYEQYF. The CDR3 DNA reads as TGTGCCAGCAGCTTAAACGAACTCTACGAGCAGTACTTC.

The genes are TRBV5-4 and TRBJ2-2, with a possible D match to TRBD2 (7 bases). The CDR3 has 14 residues. Germline loops: CDR1 SGHNT, CDR2 YYREEE (reference sequence). V was shortened by 1 base and J by 5 bases, with 9 bases between the two germline ends. CDR3 region: CASSLRGGTGELFF. DNA for the CDR3: TGTGCCAGCAGCTTGAGGGGGGGTACCGGGGAGCTGTTTTTT.

This rearrangement joins TRBV14 to TRBJ2-5; D is ambiguous. Germline loops: CDR1 SGHDN, CDR2 FVKESK. This CDR3 contains 14 residues. V was shortened by 1 base and J by 2 bases, with 8 bases between the two germline ends. The CDR3 coding sequence is TGTGCCAGCAGCCAAGGAATAGCACAAGAGACCCAGTACTTC. It yields the protein CASSQGIAQETQYF.